This T cell receptor (beta chain) was documented in a study of blood T cells in healthy people across ages. Overall study: Using template switching, researchers captured about one barcoded beta molecule for each two T cells.

The authors ran a second PCR of about 6 to 12 cycles using a sample-barcoded 5' primer and a J-beta primer mix. Each cDNA molecule, via a template-switch adaptor with 12 random nucleotides, was tagged. TCRdb analysed the 5' RACE reads with MiXCR anew, one entry per CDR3 protein. The data show fewer than 1.5 million distinct CDR3 sequences, roughly 45% seen once. CDR3 size: 12 residues. Germline CDR1 reads KGHDR; CDR2 reads SFDVKD. The V end was cut by 3 bases, the J end by 13 bases, with 14 bases between. This sequence was found in a woman between 18 and 29 years old in good health. The specimen sequenced was blood. The chain carries TRBV24-1 and TRBJ1-2, with D perhaps matching TRBD1 (5 bases). CDR3 bases: TGTGCCACCAGTGATCCGCCTGAGGGGACCACCTTC. Translated: CATSDPPEGTTF.